This entry lists 32 T cell receptor beta chains sequenced from one sample in a study of shared clonotypes between healthy human individuals. Clones were sequenced by immunoSEQ multiplex PCR, and TCRdb holds only the in-frame ones, with some missing. The sample lists nearly 750,000 clones, 55% to 80% occurring once. The sample comprised memory CD4+ T cells sorted from blood. The subset: CD45RA-negative fraction. Every receptor here comes from a woman under 40 in good health.

This chain joins TRBV13 and TRBJ2-4; 12 nucleotides match TRBD1. The CDR3 spans 22 residues. Germline CDR1 reads PRHDT; CDR2 reads FYEKMQ (reference sequence). With V trimmed by 5 bases and J by 1 base, 21 bases remained unmatched. DNA of the CDR3: TGTGCCAGCAGCCCTCCGGGACAGGGGGCATCAATAGCGGGCGCGGCCAAAAACATTCAGTACTTC. Translated: CASSPPGQGASIAGAAKNIQYF.

This chain links TRBV5-1 with TRBJ2-7; 8 nucleotides line up with TRBD2. The CDR3 length is 17 residues. Per germline, CDR1 SGHRS and CDR2 YFSETQ. The ends lost 4 bases at V and 0 bases at J; junction bases unmatched: 12. The CDR3 is CASSPAPPGTSSYEQYF. The CDR3 DNA follows: TGCGCCAGCAGCCCAGCACCCCCCGGGACTAGCTCCTACGAGCAGTACTTC.

This clone appeared a single time. Other DNA sequences in this specimen translate into the identical CDR3. The chain employs TRBV9 and TRBJ2-1; D is perhaps TRBD1 (6 bases). CDR1 SGDLS and CDR2 YYNGEE come from the germline V gene. The CDR3 is made up of 16 amino acids. Trimming cost V 1 base and J 0 bases, with 11 bases left between them. CDR3 sequence: CASSVSQGSSYNEQFF. In DNA form, the CDR3 reads TGTGCCAGCAGCGTATCTCAGGGGAGCTCCTACAATGAGCAGTTCTTC. The full variable domain, with the rest looked up from reference TRBV9 and TRBJ2-1, is DSGVTQTPKHLITATGQRVTLRCSPRSGDLSVYWYQQSLDQGLQFLIQYYNGEERAKGNILERFSAQQFPDLHSELNLSSLELGDSALYFCASSVSQGSSYNEQFFGPGTRLTVL.

The chain employs TRBV6-6 and TRBJ1-4; 10 nucleotides line up with TRBD1. J lost 7 bases, V lost 5 bases, and 4 bases had no gene match. This CDR3 contains 14 residues. Germline CDR1 reads MNHNY; CDR2 reads SVGAGI (reference sequence). As DNA, the CDR3 is TGTGCCAGCAGTACGGGACAGGGGAGTGAAAAACTGTTTTTT. As protein: CASSTGQGSEKLFF.

This clone appeared many times. Sequence at one end of the junction differs from germline and may be a read error. The V call is TRBV6-1, the J call TRBJ2-7, with a weak D call TRBD2 (5 bases). The CDR3 is 12 residues long. Germline CDR1 is MNHNS and CDR2 is SASEGT. This CDR3 is CASSEGTPIRFF. The CDR3, as DNA: TGTGCCAGCAGTGAAGGGACTCCTATCCGCTTTTTC.

This sequence joins TRBV19 and TRBJ2-2; 8 nucleotides line up with TRBD1. V was clipped by 5 bases and J by 0 bases; unmatched bases: 5. CDR3 size: 16 residues. CDR1 is LNHDA, CDR2 SQIVND, per germline (reference sequence). The CDR3 protein is CASSPWGQANTGELFF. DNA of the CDR3: TGTGCCAGTAGTCCATGGGGACAGGCGAACACCGGGGAGCTGTTTTTT.

The J gene is TRBJ1-5, the V gene TRBV6-6; D not resolved. In germline, CDR1 is MNHNY, CDR2 SVGAGI (reference sequence). There are 16 residues in the CDR3. The germline V and J ends were trimmed by 0 bases and 6 bases, with 15 bases remaining between them. The CDR3 loop reads CASSYSLASPGQPQHF. CDR3 sequence (DNA): TGTGCCAGCAGTTACTCCCTGGCAAGCCCTGGTCAGCCCCAGCATTTT.

In this sample, this clone turned up a few times. The chain carries TRBV11-1 and TRBJ2-3; weak D call: TRBD1 (5 bases). The V end was cut by 1 base, the J end by 5 bases, with 7 bases between. This CDR3 has 13 amino acids. Per germline, CDR1 SGHAT and CDR2 FQDESV (reference sequence). CDR3 sequence (DNA): TGTGCCAGCAGCTTAGTCAGGGAAGATACGCAGTATTTT. It codes for CASSLVREDTQYF.

The chain carries TRBV6-4 and TRBJ1-5; no reliable D call. The CDR3 contains 14 residues. Between the trimmed V and J ends, which lost 0 bases and 9 bases, there was a span of 12 bases. Germline V gene sequence: CDR1 MRHNA, CDR2 SNTAGT. The CDR3 reads CASSDSRGWGPQHF. The DNA of the CDR3 is TGTGCCAGCAGTGACTCGAGAGGGTGGGGGCCCCAGCATTTT.

The V call is TRBV19, the J call TRBJ1-2; 8 positions match TRBD1. This CDR3 has 13 residues. Per the germline V gene, CDR1 is LNHDA and CDR2 is SQIVND (reference sequence). V trimming: 5 bases; J trimming: 4 bases; junction bases outside the gene matches: 3. The CDR3 spells CASSETGGYGYTF. CDR3 nucleotides: TGTGCCAGTAGTGAAACAGGGGGCTATGGCTACACCTTC.

The chain carries TRBV2 and TRBJ2-5, with 8 bases aligning to TRBD1. The CDR3 runs to 15 residues. From germline, CDR1 is SNHLY and CDR2 FYNNEI. V shed 8 bases, J shed 5 bases, and the junction held 13 bases outside the gene matches. The DNA of the CDR3 is TGTGCCAGCGGTGTGGACAGGGTTTTTCGGGAGACCCAGTACTTC. Translated, it gives CASGVDRVFRETQYF.

This chain joins TRBV9 and TRBJ2-3, with D tentatively TRBD2 (6 bases). Germline CDR1 SGDLS, CDR2 YYNGEE. The V end lost 4 bases, the J end lost 1 base, and 10 bases lay between the germline ends. CDR3 length: 14 amino acids. The CDR3 DNA reads TGTGCCAGCAGCCCGTTAGCGGGCACAGATACGCAGTATTTT. It codes for CASSPLAGTDTQYF.

The rearrangement links TRBV27 to TRBJ2-3; no reliable D call. Germline V gene sequence: CDR1 MNHEY, CDR2 SMNVEV (reference sequence). CDR3 length: 15 residues. V was clipped by 0 bases and J by 2 bases, with 9 bases between them. This CDR3 reads CASSLSLGSTDTQYF. DNA for the CDR3: TGTGCCAGCAGTTTATCTTTAGGGTCCACAGATACGCAGTATTTT.

V gene TRBV7-8 combines with J gene TRBJ2-7; D is unresolved. Trimming removed 3 bases from V and 3 bases from J, with 9 bases in between. The CDR3 has 13 residues. Germline V gene lookup returns CDR1 SGHVS and CDR2 FQNEAQ. The CDR3 loop reads CASSFSPFYEQYF. DNA for the CDR3: TGTGCCAGCAGCTTCTCCCCTTTCTACGAGCAGTACTTC.

This chain uses TRBV11-1 with TRBJ2-1; TRBD2 aligns across 12 bases. Germline lookup yields CDR1 SGHAT and CDR2 FQDESV (reference sequence). J lost 7 bases, V lost 5 bases, and 6 bases had no gene match. The CDR3 covers 15 residues. The CDR3 DNA follows: TGTGCCAGCAGCAGCTGGACTAGCGGGGCGAATGAGCAGTTCTTC. This gives the protein CASSSWTSGANEQFF.

The rearrangement links TRBV29-1 to TRBJ2-7, with TRBD2 matching 7 bases. After removal of 4 bases from V and 6 bases from J, the junction contained 9 bases not matched to a gene. The CDR3 runs 13 residues. Germline V gene data show CDR1 as SQVTM and CDR2 as ANQGSEA. Written as DNA, the CDR3 is TGCAGCGTTGTTACGGGAGGTCTGATCGAGCAGTACTTC. Residues: CSVVTGGLIEQYF.

The chain is built from TRBV6-1 and TRBJ1-1; unclear D gene. Germline CDR1 and CDR2: MNHNS and SASEGT. The ends were cut back, 1 base at V and 0 bases at J, with 3 bases in the middle. The CDR3 loop spans 13 amino acids. The DNA for the CDR3 is TGTGCCAGCAGTGAAGTTCTGAACACTGAAGCTTTCTTT. Translating it yields CASSEVLNTEAFF.

V usage is TRBV11-2 and J usage is TRBJ2-1; possibly TRBD1 or TRBD2 for D (5 bases each). Trimming cost V 5 bases and J 4 bases, with 18 bases left between them. CDR1 is SGHAT and CDR2 is FQNNGV in the germline V gene. This CDR3 has 16 residues. In DNA form, the CDR3 reads TGTGCCAGCAGCCGACGGTGGGACGGATCATACAATGAGCAGTTCTTC. It translates to CASSRRWDGSYNEQFF.

This clone came up a few times. The J gene is TRBJ2-7, the V gene TRBV10-1; the D is unclear. This CDR3 contains 13 residues. Germline values: CDR1 WNHNN, CDR2 SYGVQD (reference sequence). Trimming took off 5 bases at V and 2 bases at J, with 10 bases between the two ends. CDR3: CASSWTSTYEQYF. The CDR3 DNA reads as TGCGCCAGCAGTTGGACGTCTACCTACGAGCAGTACTTC.

The V gene is TRBV18, the J gene TRBJ2-2; 13 nucleotides align to TRBD2. CDR1 is KGHSH, CDR2 LQKENI, per germline. This CDR3 has 17 amino acids. V was clipped by 5 bases and J by 7 bases; unmatched bases: 10. This chain's CDR3 is CASSDGLAGVGVGELFF. CDR3 DNA sequence: TGTGCCAGCTCAGATGGACTAGCGGGAGTTGGCGTCGGGGAGCTGTTTTTT.

This clone has a handful of counts. This chain uses TRBV14 with TRBJ2-1, with 13 bases matching TRBD2. Per the germline V gene, CDR1 is SGHDN and CDR2 is FVKESK. The CDR3 spans 16 residues. V lost 3 bases and J lost 6; bases outside the gene matches: 5. CDR3 coding DNA: TGTGCCAGCAGCCAGGTGACTAGCGGGAGGACCAATGAGCAGTTCTTC. Its protein is CASSQVTSGRTNEQFF.

This clone was counted only a few times. This chain links TRBV27 with TRBJ1-1; TRBD1 might be the D (5 bases). The CDR3 has 13 residues. Trimming pared 7 bases from V and 3 bases from J, leaving 12 bases between. Germline-derived CDR1 and CDR2 are MNHEY and SMNVEV (reference sequence). The CDR3 protein is CASIGHTYTEAFF. The CDR3 nucleotides are TGTGCCAGCATAGGACACACTTACACTGAAGCTTTCTTT.

This rearrangement joins TRBV2 to TRBJ1-1; tentative D call: TRBD1 (5 bases). The germline gives CDR1 SNHLY, CDR2 FYNNEI. The V gene lost 5 bases and the J gene lost 1 base, with 14 bases spanning the gap. The CDR3 contains 15 residues. The CDR3 nucleotides read TGTGCCAGCAGTAAAAGGGCGCAGGGGAACACTGAAGCTTTCTTT. It encodes CASSKRAQGNTEAFF.

This clone was counted ten times or more. Within the sample, other DNA sequences also encode this same CDR3. The CDR3 DNA follows: TGTGCCACCGCCAGGGGTCAGGGCAATGAAAAACTGTTTTTT. Translation gives CATARGQGNEKLFF. The J gene is TRBJ1-4, the V gene TRBV15; D perhaps matches TRBD1 (6 bases). V was cut by 8 bases and J by 5 bases, with 15 bases left in between. This CDR3 has 14 amino acids. The germline CDR1 and CDR2 sequences are LNHNV and YYDKDF (reference sequence). Looking up the rest from reference TRBV15 and TRBJ1-4 gives the full variable domain: DAMVIQNPRYQVTQFGKPVTLSCSQTLNHNVMYWYQQKSSQAPKLLFHYYDKDFNNEADTPDNFQSRRPNTSFCFLDIRSPGLGDTAMYLCATARGQGNEKLFFGSGTQLSVL.

The chain joins TRBV7-9 to TRBJ1-1; D possibly corresponds to TRBD1 (5 bases). Per the germline V gene, CDR1 is SEHNR and CDR2 is FQNEAQ (reference sequence). V was clipped by 5 bases and J by 3 bases, with 25 bases between them. The CDR3 runs to 18 residues. For the CDR3, the DNA is TGTGCCAGCAGCGGCACAGGCAGGATCATGCGGAGAGACACTGAAGCTTTCTTT. Translated: CASSGTGRIMRRDTEAFF.

V usage is TRBV7-2 and J usage is TRBJ2-2, with 8 bases that match TRBD2. Germline V gene sequence: CDR1 SGHTA, CDR2 FQGNSA. This CDR3 has 16 residues. The V and J ends lost 5 bases and 2 bases, in that order; junction bases with no gene match: 7. The CDR3 nucleotides read TGTGCCAGCAGCGCATGGAGCGGGAGAAACACCGGGGAGCTGTTTTTT. Residues: CASSAWSGRNTGELFF.

The chain carries TRBV7-8 and TRBJ2-1, with D tentatively TRBD2 (6 bases). Germline V gene sequence: CDR1 SGHVS, CDR2 FQNEAQ. The germline V and J ends were trimmed by 2 bases and 9 bases, with 14 bases remaining between them. This CDR3 spans 14 amino acids. The DNA for the CDR3 is TGTGCCAGCAGCTTACTAACTAGCTCCATTGAGCAGTTCTTC. Translating gives CASSLLTSSIEQFF.

The V call is TRBV5-1, the J call TRBJ2-7, with 7 positions matching TRBD1. V lost 0 bases and J lost 5; bases outside the gene matches: 8. Per the germline V gene, CDR1 is SGHRS and CDR2 is YFSETQ. The CDR3 has 15 residues. CDR3 coding DNA: TGCGCCAGCAGCTTGGCCCCACAGGGGAACAACGAGCAGTACTTC. Translation gives CASSLAPQGNNEQYF.

This chain links TRBV6-5 with TRBJ1-2, with D unresolved. Germline CDR1 and CDR2: MNHEY and SVGAGI. The CDR3 contains 14 residues. The ends were cut back, 8 bases at V and 5 bases at J, with 18 bases in the middle. CDR3 protein: CASGYRGQRYGYTF. CDR3 sequence (DNA): TGTGCCAGCGGATACCGGGGTCAACGTTATGGCTACACCTTC.

The DNA of the CDR3 is TGCGCCAGCAGCTTGGCAACGTCGCTCTCTGGAAACACCATATATTTT. Its protein is CASSLATSLSGNTIYF. V gene TRBV5-1 combines with J gene TRBJ1-3; D gene unclear. The CDR3 covers 16 residues. Germline CDR1 reads SGHRS; CDR2 reads YFSETQ. V gave up 0 bases and J gave up 0 bases, with 10 bases separating them. The variable domain in full, with the rest retrieved from reference TRBV5-1 and TRBJ1-3, is KAGVTQTPRYLIKTRGQQVTLSCSPISGHRSVSWYQQTPGQGLQFLFEYFSETQRNKGNFPGRFSGRQFSNSRSEMNVSTLELGDSALYLCASSLATSLSGNTIYFGEGSWLTVV.

About this clone: At one end the junction does not follow the germline gene, possibly because of a read error. The same CDR3 also results from other DNA sequences found in this sample. V usage is TRBV20-1 and J usage is TRBJ1-1; D remains unclear. CDR3 length: 11 residues. Germline lookup yields CDR1 DFQATT and CDR2 SNEGSKA (reference sequence). Written as DNA, the CDR3 is TGCAGTGTTAGACGAGACACTGAAGCTTTCTTT. Protein sequence: CSVRRDTEAFF.

Here the CDR3 reads CASSVGAGGPETQYF. The CDR3 nucleotides read TGTGCCAGCAGCGTAGGAGCGGGAGGGCCGGAGACCCAGTACTTC. V is TRBV9 and J is TRBJ2-5, with 10 bases aligning to TRBD2. Germline loops: CDR1 SGDLS, CDR2 YYNGEE. V shed 0 bases and J 5 bases; nucleotides not matched to a gene: 4. CDR3 length equals 15 residues.